Sequencing of this TCR beta chain was carried out in a study of long-term antiretroviral therapy in people with HIV. At survey level, the immunoSEQ assay was run in its v3.0 version. Here immunoSEQ multiplex PCR was the method, and the copy in TCRdb shows in-frame clones only, minus some. The sample contains some 21,000 clones, roughly 80% of which appear only once. Here the sequenced sample was unsorted PBMCs, taken 0.2 years after starting antiretroviral therapy. This TCR was sampled from a woman aged 25 to 39 with HIV.

The CDR3 loop is CASSPHSGAGNTIYF. The CDR3 bases are TGTGCCAGCAGCCCCCACTCTGGGGCGGGAAACACCATATATTTT. The J gene is TRBJ1-3, the V gene TRBV7-7, with D possibly being TRBD1 (5 bases). V dropped 5 bases and J dropped 4 bases, with 15 bases sitting between them. The CDR3 consists of 15 residues. Germline values: CDR1 SSHAT, CDR2 FNYEAQ (reference sequence).